This TCR beta chain is from a study of early T cells in non-severe SARS-CoV-2 infection. This clonotype was found many times. Individual cDNA molecules were tagged with unique molecular identifiers, the study reported. MiXCR, run by TCRdb on the 5' RACE reads, gives a single entry per CDR3 protein. Of tens of thousands of distinct CDR3 sequences in the sample, approximately 5.9% were seen once. The CDR3 length is 15 residues. The V segment lost 2 bases and the J segment 2 bases; nucleotides outside the gene matches: 4. CDR1 is SGHNT, CDR2 YYREEE, per germline (reference sequence). V usage is TRBV5-4 and J usage is TRBJ2-3; 8 bases match TRBD2. The input for sequencing was whole blood, taken at baseline. This TCR was sampled from an adult who was a healthcare worker with PCR-confirmed SARS-CoV-2 infection or an uninfected control (not recorded which). CDR3 residues: CASSFTLADTDTQYF. The DNA of the CDR3 is TGTGCCAGCAGCTTCACACTAGCGGACACAGATACGCAGTATTTT.